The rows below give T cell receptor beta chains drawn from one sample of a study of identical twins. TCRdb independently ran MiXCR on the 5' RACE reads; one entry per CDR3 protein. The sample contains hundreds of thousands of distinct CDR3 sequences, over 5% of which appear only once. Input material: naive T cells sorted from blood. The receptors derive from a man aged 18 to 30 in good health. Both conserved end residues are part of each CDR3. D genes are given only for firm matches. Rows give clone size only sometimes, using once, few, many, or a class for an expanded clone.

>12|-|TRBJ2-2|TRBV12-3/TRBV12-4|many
TGTGCCAGCAGCCTCCTGAGCGGGGAGCTGTTTTTT
CASSLLSGELFF
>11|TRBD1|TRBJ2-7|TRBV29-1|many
TGCAGCGCCTCGACAGGGTACGAGCAGTACTTC
CSASTGYEQYF
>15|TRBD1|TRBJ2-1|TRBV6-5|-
TGTGCCAGCAGTTACAGGGGGCAGGGGGCTAATGAGCAGTTCTTC
CASSYRGQGANEQFF
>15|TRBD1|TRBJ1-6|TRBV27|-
TGTGCCAGCAGGCCGCGTGCAGGGGGTCTGGGACCCCTCCACTTT
CASRPRAGGLGPLHF
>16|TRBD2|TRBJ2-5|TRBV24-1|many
TGTGCCACCAGTGTAATACTAGCGGGAGAACGAGAGACCCAGTACTTC
CATSVILAGERETQYF
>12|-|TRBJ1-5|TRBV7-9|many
TGTGCCAGCCAATCGGGCAATCAGCCCCAGCATTTT
CASQSGNQPQHF
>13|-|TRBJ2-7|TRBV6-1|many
TGTGCCAGCAGAGGTGGCCCGGCCTACGAGCAGTACTTC
CASRGGPAYEQYF
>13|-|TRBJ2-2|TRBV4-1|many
TGCGCCAGCAGCCAACCCCGGTCCGGGGAGCTGTTTTTT
CASSQPRSGELFF
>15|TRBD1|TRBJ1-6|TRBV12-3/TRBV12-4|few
TGTGCCAGCAGTTTAACCCTGACAGGGGTTTCACCCCTCCACTTT
CASSLTLTGVSPLHF
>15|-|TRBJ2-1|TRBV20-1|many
TGCAGTGCTAGCGCCGGGACTCCTACCAGCAATGAGCAGTTCTTC
CSASAGTPTSNEQFF
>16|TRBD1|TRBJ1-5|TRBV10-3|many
TGTGCCATCAGTGAACCAGGGACAGGGAACAATCAGCCCCAGCATTTT
CAISEPGTGNNQPQHF
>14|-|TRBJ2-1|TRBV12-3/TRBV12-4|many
TGTGCCAGCACCTTCCGGGGCAGAAGAAATGAGCAGTTCTTC
CASTFRGRRNEQFF
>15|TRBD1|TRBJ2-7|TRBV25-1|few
TGTGCCAGCAGTGCCCGACAGGGGGCGCGGGATCGGCAGTACTTC
CASSARQGARDRQYF
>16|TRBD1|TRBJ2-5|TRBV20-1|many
TGCAGTGCTGGGACAGATAGTGGGATTATCCAAGAGACCCAGTACTTC
CSAGTDSGIIQETQYF
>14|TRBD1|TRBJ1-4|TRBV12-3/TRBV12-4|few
TGTGCCAGCAGTTTAGAACAGGGGTATGAAAAACTGTTTTTT
CASSLEQGYEKLFF
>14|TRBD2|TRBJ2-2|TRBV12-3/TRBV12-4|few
TGTGCCACCAGGACTAGCGGTACCACCGGGGAGCTGTTTTTT
CATRTSGTTGELFF
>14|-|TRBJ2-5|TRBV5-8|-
TGTGCCAGCAGCTTATTAGGTCCCTTGGAGGTCCAGTACTTC
CASSLLGPLEVQYF
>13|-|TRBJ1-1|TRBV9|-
TGTGCCAGCAGCACGGGACTCCTCACTGAAGCTTTCTTT
CASSTGLLTEAFF
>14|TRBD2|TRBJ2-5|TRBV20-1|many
TGCAGTGCTAGAGCCCGGGAGGGCCTAGAGACCCAGTACTTC
CSARAREGLETQYF
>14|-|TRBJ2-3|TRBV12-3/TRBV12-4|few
TGTGCCAGCACCATGGGGGGCTCCACAGATACGCAGTATTTT
CASTMGGSTDTQYF
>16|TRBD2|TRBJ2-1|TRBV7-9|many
TGTGCCAGCAGCTCACTGGGACTAGCGGGGAACAATGAGCAGTTCTTC
CASSSLGLAGNNEQFF
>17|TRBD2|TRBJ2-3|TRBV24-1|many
TGTGCCACCAGTGATTTTAAGGCTAGCGGCGGTTCAGATACGCAGTATTTT
CATSDFKASGGSDTQYF
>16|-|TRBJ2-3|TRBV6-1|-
TGTGCCAGCACCTACAGCCCGGATCTTGGGACAGATACGCAGTATTTT
CASTYSPDLGTDTQYF
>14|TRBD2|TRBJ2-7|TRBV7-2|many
TGTGCCAGCAGCCCTAGCGGCTTGTCCTACGAGCAGTACTTC
CASSPSGLSYEQYF
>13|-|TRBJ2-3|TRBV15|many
TGTGCCACCAAAAAGACAGTCACAGATACGCAGTATTTT
CATKKTVTDTQYF
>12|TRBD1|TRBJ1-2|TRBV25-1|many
TGTGCCAGCGGGACAGGGCGGGATGGCTACACCTTC
CASGTGRDGYTF
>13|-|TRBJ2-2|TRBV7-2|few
TGTGCCAGCAGCTTTGATCTGTACGGGGAGCTGTTTTTT
CASSFDLYGELFF
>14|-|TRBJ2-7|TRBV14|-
TGTGCCAGCAGCCAGACGGAACGTCTGGGAGAGCAGTACTTC
CASSQTERLGEQYF
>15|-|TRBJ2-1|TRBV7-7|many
TGTGCCAGCAGCTTAGGACTAGGGGGCTACAATGAGCAGTTCTTC
CASSLGLGGYNEQFF
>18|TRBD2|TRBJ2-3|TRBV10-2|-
TGCGCCAGCAGTGAGCAATATATTGGCGGGAGCCCCTCAGATACGCAGTATTTT
CASSEQYIGGSPSDTQYF
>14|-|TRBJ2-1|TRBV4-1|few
TGCGCCACCCAGGAGGTAAGCTCCTACAATGAGCAGTTCTTC
CATQEVSSYNEQFF
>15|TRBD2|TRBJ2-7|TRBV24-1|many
TGTGCCACCAGTGATTTCACTAGCGGGACCTACGAGCAGTACTTC
CATSDFTSGTYEQYF
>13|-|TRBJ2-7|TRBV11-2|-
TGTGCCAGCAGCCCCGAGGGGGGAAGCGAGCAGTACTTC
CASSPEGGSEQYF
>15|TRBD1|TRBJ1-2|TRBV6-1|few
TGTGCCAGCAGTGCCTCCAAGGGACAGCTCTATGGCTACACCTTC
CASSASKGQLYGYTF
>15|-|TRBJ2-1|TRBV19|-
TGTGCCAGTAGCGCGGTGGGGCGGGGCTACAATGAGCAGTTCTTC
CASSAVGRGYNEQFF
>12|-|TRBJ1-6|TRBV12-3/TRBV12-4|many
TGTGCCAGCAGCCCTTATAATTCACCCCTCCACTTT
CASSPYNSPLHF
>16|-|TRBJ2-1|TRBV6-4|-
TGTGCCAGCAGTGACTCAGGGGAGGTTAACTACAATGAGCAGTTCTTC
CASSDSGEVNYNEQFF
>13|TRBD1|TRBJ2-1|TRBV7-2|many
TGTGCCAGCACAGAACAGGGGGAAAATGAGCAGTTCTTC
CASTEQGENEQFF
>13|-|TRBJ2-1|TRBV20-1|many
TGCAGTGTAAGGTCGGGAGTAACAAATGAGCAGTTCTTC
CSVRSGVTNEQFF
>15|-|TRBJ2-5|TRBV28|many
TGTGCCAGCAGTTTCAGACAGACTAAACAAGAGACCCAGTACTTC
CASSFRQTKQETQYF
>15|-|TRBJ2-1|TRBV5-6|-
TGTGCCAGCAGCTTCAAGCGGAGCTCCTACAATGAGCAGTTCTTC
CASSFKRSSYNEQFF
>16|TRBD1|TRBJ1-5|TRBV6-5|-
TGTGCCAGCAGTTTTGGACAGGGTATCGGCAATCAGCCCCAGCATTTT
CASSFGQGIGNQPQHF
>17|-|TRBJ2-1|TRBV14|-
TGTGCCAGCAGCCATGCGTTTCGGGCGGAGCTTATAAATGAGCAGTTCTTC
CASSHAFRAELINEQFF
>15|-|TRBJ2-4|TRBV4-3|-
TGCGCCAGCAGCCAAGAGGGGCTAAATAAAAACATTCAGTACTTC
CASSQEGLNKNIQYF
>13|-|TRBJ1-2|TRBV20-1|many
TGCAGTGCTAGACTAGGGGCTCTTCGTGGCTACACCTTC
CSARLGALRGYTF
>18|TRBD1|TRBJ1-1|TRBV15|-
TGTGCCACCAGCAGAGGGTGGGGCAGGGGGGCCATGAACACTGAAGCTTTCTTT
CATSRGWGRGAMNTEAFF
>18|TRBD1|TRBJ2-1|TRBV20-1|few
TGCAGTGCTAGAGATCTTCTCGGACAGGGGAGGCTATACAATGAGCAGTTCTTC
CSARDLLGQGRLYNEQFF
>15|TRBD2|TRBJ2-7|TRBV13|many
TGTGCCAGCAGCTCCGGACTAGCGGGAGTTCACGAGCAGTACTTC
CASSSGLAGVHEQYF